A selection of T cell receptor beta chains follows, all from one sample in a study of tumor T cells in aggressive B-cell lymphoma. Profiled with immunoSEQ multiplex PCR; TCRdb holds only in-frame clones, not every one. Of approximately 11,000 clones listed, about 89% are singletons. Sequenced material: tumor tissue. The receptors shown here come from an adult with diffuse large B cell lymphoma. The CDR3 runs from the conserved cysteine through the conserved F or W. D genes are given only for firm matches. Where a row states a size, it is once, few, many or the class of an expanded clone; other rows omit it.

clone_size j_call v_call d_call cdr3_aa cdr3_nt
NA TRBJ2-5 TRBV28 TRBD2 CASTRGLAGMYQETQYF TGTGCCAGCACACGGGGACTAGCGGGAATGTACCAAGAGACCCAGTACTTC
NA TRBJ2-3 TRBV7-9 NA CASSLMRARASTDTQYF TGTGCCAGCAGCCTTATGCGGGCCAGAGCTAGCACAGATACGCAGTATTTT
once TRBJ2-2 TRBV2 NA CASSRDSAGGGELFF TGTGCCAGCAGTCGGGACTCCGCTGGGGGCGGGGAGCTGTTTTTT
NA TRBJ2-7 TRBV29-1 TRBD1 CSVGTGIGTLYEQYF TGCAGCGTCGGGACAGGGATTGGGACGCTCTACGAGCAGTACTTC
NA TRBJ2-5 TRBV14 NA CASSEVGPGVSETQYF TGTGCCAGCAGCGAAGTTGGGCCAGGGGTAAGTGAGACCCAGTACTTC
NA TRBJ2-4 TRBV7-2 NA CASTVATPGGIQYF TGTGCCAGCACCGTGGCAACTCCCGGGGGCATTCAGTACTTC
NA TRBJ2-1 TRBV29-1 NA CSVPRKRNEQFF TGCAGCGTCCCTCGGAAGAGGAATGAGCAGTTCTTC
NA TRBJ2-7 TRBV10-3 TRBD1 CAIRAGDSSYEQYF TGTGCCATCAGGGCCGGGGACAGCTCCTACGAGCAGTACTTC
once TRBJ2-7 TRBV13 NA CASSLSDSVNYEQYF TGTGCCAGCAGCTTAAGCGACAGTGTCAACTACGAGCAGTACTTC
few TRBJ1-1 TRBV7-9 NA CASSLAAEAFF TGTGCCAGCAGCTTAGCGGCCGAAGCTTTCTTT
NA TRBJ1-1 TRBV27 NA CASSRAGNTEAFF TGTGCCAGCAGTAGGGCGGGGAACACTGAAGCTTTCTTT
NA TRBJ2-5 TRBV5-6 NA CASSPTGYQQETQYF TGTGCCAGCAGCCCCACAGGGTATCAGCAAGAGACCCAGTACTTC
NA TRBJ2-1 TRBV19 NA CASSIDHRVPYNEQFF TGTGCCAGTAGTATAGACCACAGGGTTCCCTACAATGAGCAGTTCTTC
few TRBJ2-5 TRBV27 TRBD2 CASSFTFRGSLMETQYF TGTGCCAGCAGTTTCACTTTCCGCGGGAGTCTAATGGAGACCCAGTACTTC
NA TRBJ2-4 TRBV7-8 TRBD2 CASSLAGGSTIQYF TGTGCCAGCAGCTTAGCTGGCGGGAGTACCATTCAGTACTTC
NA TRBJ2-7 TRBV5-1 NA CASSLAASSYEQYF TGCGCCAGCAGCTTGGCAGCGTCCTCCTACGAGCAGTACTTC
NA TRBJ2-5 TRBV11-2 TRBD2 CASSPGLAGAGETQYF TGTGCCAGCAGCCCGGGACTAGCGGGAGCTGGGGAGACCCAGTACTTC
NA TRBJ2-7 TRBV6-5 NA CASSYSWRDYNEQYF TGTGCCAGCAGTTACTCTTGGCGGGATTATAACGAGCAGTACTTC
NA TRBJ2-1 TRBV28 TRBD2 CATHSGTSYNEQFF TGTGCCACCCATAGCGGGACCTCCTACAATGAGCAGTTCTTC
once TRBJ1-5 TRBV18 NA CATTEDSNQPQHF TGTGCCACGACCGAGGATAGCAATCAGCCCCAGCATTTT
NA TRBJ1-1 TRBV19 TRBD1 CASRGGDRGLNTETFF TGTGCCAGTCGGGGGGGGGACAGGGGGCTGAACACTGAAACTTTCTTT
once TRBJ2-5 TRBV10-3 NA CAISEAGEGVGQETQYF TGTGCCATCAGTGAGGCCGGGGAGGGGGTGGGTCAAGAGACCCAGTACTTC
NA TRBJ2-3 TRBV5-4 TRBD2 CASSDPTSGRTDTQYF TGTGCCAGCAGCGACCCAACTAGCGGGCGCACAGATACGCAGTATTTT
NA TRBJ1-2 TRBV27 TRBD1 CASSPAGQGLRGYTF TGTGCCAGCAGTCCCGCGGGACAGGGACTGAGAGGCTACACCTTC
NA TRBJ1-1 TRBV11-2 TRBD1 CASSPTDRPAAFF TGTGCCAGCAGCCCAACGGACAGGCCCGCCGCTTTCTTT
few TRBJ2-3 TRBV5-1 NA CASSPEGKVTDTQYF TGCGCCAGCAGCCCCGAGGGCAAGGTCACAGATACGCAGTATTTT
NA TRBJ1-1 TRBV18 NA CASSVGQFTRNTEAFF TGTGCCAGCTCCGTTGGACAGTTTACGAGGAACACTGAAGCTTTCTTT
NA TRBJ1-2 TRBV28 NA CASSSGVRGYTF TGTGCCAGCAGTTCAGGGGTCCGGGGCTACACCTTC
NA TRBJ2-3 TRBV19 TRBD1 CASSADRVADTQYF TGTGCCAGTAGTGCCGACAGGGTGGCAGATACGCAGTATTTT
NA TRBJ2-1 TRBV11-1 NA CASSFSRYNEQFF TGTGCCAGCAGCTTTAGCAGATACAATGAGCAGTTCTTC
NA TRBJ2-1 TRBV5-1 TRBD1 CASSLTRDRHNEQFF TGCGCCAGCAGCTTGACCAGGGACAGACACAATGAGCAGTTCTTC
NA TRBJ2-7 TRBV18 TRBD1 CASSPGQGLRVSEQYF TGTGCCAGCTCACCGGGACAGGGGTTAAGGGTAAGCGAGCAGTACTTC
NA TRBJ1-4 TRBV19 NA CASSNGASTNEKLFF TGTGCCAGTAGTAATGGGGCTTCAACTAATGAAAAACTGTTTTTT
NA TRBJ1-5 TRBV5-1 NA CASRSESGEYQHF TGCGCCAGCAGATCCGAATCCGGGGAATACCAGCATTTT
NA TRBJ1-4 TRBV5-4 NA CASSLGGSAEKLFF TGTGCCAGCAGCTTGGGAGGGAGCGCGGAAAAACTGTTTTTT
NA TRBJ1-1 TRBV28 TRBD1 CASSLGQALMNTEAFF TGTGCCAGCAGTCTCGGACAGGCCCTAATGAACACTGAAGCTTTCTTT
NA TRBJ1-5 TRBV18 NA CASSPTADSNQPQHF TGTGCCAGCTCACCAACAGCTGATAGCAATCAGCCCCAGCATTTT
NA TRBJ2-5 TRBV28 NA CAITEGQGETQYF TGTGCCATTACAGAAGGGCAGGGAGAGACCCAGTACTTC
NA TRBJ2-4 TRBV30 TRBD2 CAWDSGAGLNIQYF TGTGCCTGGGATAGCGGGGCCGGCCTAAACATTCAGTACTTC
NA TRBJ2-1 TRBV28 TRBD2 CATTGTNYNEQFF TGTGCCACGACCGGGACTAACTACAATGAGCAGTTCTTC
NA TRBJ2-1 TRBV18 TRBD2 CASSPTALAGAASYNEQFF TGTGCCAGCTCACCAACAGCCCTAGCGGGAGCGGCCTCCTACAATGAGCAGTTCTTC
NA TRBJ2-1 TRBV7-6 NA CASSYGEGAYNEQFF TGTGCCAGCAGCTATGGAGAGGGGGCCTACAATGAGCAGTTCTTC
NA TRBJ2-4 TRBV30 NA CAWIGTFLWGSAKNIQYF TGTGCCTGGATCGGGACTTTTCTTTGGGGGAGTGCCAAAAACATTCAGTACTTC
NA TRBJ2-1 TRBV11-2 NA CASSRETATYNEQFF TGTGCCAGCAGCCGGGAGACTGCTACCTACAATGAGCAGTTCTTC
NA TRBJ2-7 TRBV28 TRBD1 CASSPGGASYEQYF TGTGCCAGCAGTCCAGGGGGCGCATCCTACGAGCAGTACTTC
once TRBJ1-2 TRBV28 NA CASSAGVYGYTF TGTGCCAGCAGTGCAGGGGTCTATGGCTACACCTTC